The 30 T cell receptor beta chains below come from one sample, sequenced in a study of blood T cell repertoires in COVID-19. Libraries were prepared by immunoSEQ multiplex PCR; TCRdb keeps only in-frame clonotypes and omits some of them. The sample consists of over 200,000 clones, 83% of them appearing once. Sequenced material: peripheral blood. All receptors come from a woman in her 70s with active or convalescent COVID-19.

The sample holds one count of this clone. This sequence joins TRBV28 and TRBJ1-4; D is perhaps TRBD1 (6 bases). CDR1 is MDHEN and CDR2 is SYDVKM in the germline V gene. Trimming stripped 4 bases from V and 7 bases from J, with 13 bases between. The CDR3 is made up of 14 amino acids. CDR3 in amino acids: CASSYVGAGEKLFF. CDR3 DNA sequence: TGTGCCAGCAGTTATGTGGGGGCAGGTGAAAAACTGTTTTTT.

V usage is TRBV7-2 and J usage is TRBJ1-2; 8 bases are a match to TRBD1. The trim removed 2 bases at V and 2 bases at J, leaving 4 bases unmatched. The germline CDR1 and CDR2 sequences are SGHTA and FQGNSA. The CDR3 runs 15 residues. The CDR3 reads CASSLLGTGNYGYTF. The DNA for the CDR3 is TGTGCCAGCAGCTTATTAGGGACAGGAAACTATGGCTACACCTTC. Together with reference TRBV7-2 and TRBJ1-2, the CDR3 gives the full variable domain: GAGVSQSPSNKVTEKGKDVELRCDPISGHTALYWYRQSLGQGLEFLIYFQGNSAPDKSGLPSDRFSAERTGGSVSTLTIQRTQQEDSAVYLCASSLLGTGNYGYTFGSGTRLTVV.

The V call is TRBV5-1, the J call TRBJ2-3; D is perhaps TRBD1 (5 bases). Trimming took 0 bases from V and 5 from J, leaving 13 bases between them. Germline V gene lookup returns CDR1 SGHRS and CDR2 YFSETQ. This CDR3 has 15 residues. The CDR3 here is CASSLEAGNQDTQYF. For the CDR3, the DNA is TGCGCCAGCAGCTTGGAAGCAGGGAATCAAGATACGCAGTATTTT.

The CDR3 DNA follows: TGCGCCAGCAGCCCACAGGGGGCCCAGGGGACCCAGTACTTC. Translating it yields CASSPQGAQGTQYF. The chain has TRBV4-3 and TRBJ2-5; 9 bases line up with TRBD1. The J segment lost 7 bases and the V segment lost 4 bases, leaving 7 bases of the junction unmatched. Germline V CDR1 and CDR2: LGHNA, YSLEER. The CDR3 spans 14 residues.

The chain joins TRBV2 to TRBJ1-2, with D uncertain. This CDR3 has 13 amino acids. Deletions cut 4 bases from V and 8 bases from J, with 14 bases between. CDR1 and CDR2 from the germline V gene are SNHLY and FYNNEI. CDR3 residues: CASSVTESWGYTF. DNA for the CDR3: TGTGCCAGCAGTGTTACAGAATCGTGGGGCTACACCTTC.

The chain uses TRBV28 and TRBJ2-3; a weak D match, TRBD1 (5 bases). With 1 base removed from V and 0 bases from J, the gap between germline ends came to 11 bases. The germline gives CDR1 MDHEN, CDR2 SYDVKM. The CDR3 is 16 amino acids. The CDR3 DNA reads TGTGCCAGCAGTTTATCGACAGCCTCTAGCACAGATACGCAGTATTTT. Translated, it gives CASSLSTASSTDTQYF.

This chain joins TRBV2 and TRBJ1-2; D possibly corresponds to TRBD1 (6 bases). The V gene lost 4 bases and the J gene lost 3 bases, with 9 bases spanning the gap. This CDR3 region has 13 residues. From germline, CDR1 is SNHLY and CDR2 FYNNEI. The CDR3 is CASSAGGDYGYTF. The DNA of the CDR3 is TGTGCCAGCAGTGCTGGGGGCGACTATGGCTACACCTTC.

In this sample, this clone turned up a few times. This CDR3 is also generated by other DNA sequences in the sample. Here the CDR3 reads CASSQDGQGYEQYF. For the CDR3, the DNA is TGCGCCAGCAGCCAAGACGGCCAGGGGTACGAGCAGTACTTC. This chain links TRBV4-1 with TRBJ2-7, with a possible D match to TRBD1 (6 bases). Trimming took 0 bases from V and 4 from J, leaving 10 bases between them. The germline CDR1 and CDR2 sequences are MGHRA and YSYEKL. The CDR3 is 14 amino acids.

This chain links TRBV14 with TRBJ1-6; 9 bases are a match to TRBD1. Germline lookup yields CDR1 SGHDN and CDR2 FVKESK. The CDR3 sequence is 16 residues long. Trimming removed 3 bases from V and 14 bases from J; junction bases left unmatched: 14. The CDR3 spells CASSHAGTGQYRALHF. As DNA, the CDR3 is TGTGCCAGCAGCCATGCCGGGACAGGGCAGTATCGGGCCCTCCACTTT.

The chain carries TRBV5-4 and TRBJ2-1; the D is unclear. Germline V gives CDR1 SGHNT, CDR2 YYREEE (reference sequence). V gave up 2 bases and J gave up 3 bases, with 9 bases separating them. The CDR3 has 14 residues. CDR3 nucleotide sequence: TGTGCCAGCAGCTTAGACTCCTTCTACAATGAGCAGTTCTTC. Translating it yields CASSLDSFYNEQFF.

V gene TRBV15 combines with J gene TRBJ1-1, with D possibly matching TRBD1 (5 bases). Germline lookup yields CDR1 LNHNV and CDR2 YYDKDF (reference sequence). V dropped 0 bases and J dropped 1 base, with 9 bases sitting between them. This CDR3 region has 15 residues. CDR3 region: CATSRDGGENTEAFF. CDR3 coding DNA: TGTGCCACCAGCAGAGATGGGGGGGAGAACACTGAAGCTTTCTTT.

The chain carries TRBV4-1 and TRBJ2-7; 11 positions agree with TRBD2. Germline CDR1 and CDR2: MGHRA and YSYEKL. V dropped 1 base and J dropped 0; count of bases not matched to a gene: 11. The CDR3 spans 19 residues. The CDR3 here is CASSQGVTGLAELSYEQYF. For the CDR3, the DNA is TGCGCCAGCAGCCAAGGAGTTACGGGACTAGCGGAGCTCTCCTACGAGCAGTACTTC.

The genes are TRBV29-1 and TRBJ2-5, with 11 bases fitting TRBD1. Germline CDR1 reads SQVTM; CDR2 reads ANQGSEA. After removal of 7 bases from V and 2 bases from J, the junction contained 3 bases not matched to a gene. This CDR3 has 13 residues. For the CDR3, the DNA is TGCAGCGGGGACAGGGGGAGTCAAGAGACCCAGTACTTC. Translation: CSGDRGSQETQYF.

This chain joins TRBV28 and TRBJ1-3; possible D gene TRBD1, 6 bases. The CDR3 consists of 16 residues. V gave up 5 bases and J gave up 4 bases, with 18 bases separating them. Looked up from germline, CDR1 is MDHEN and CDR2 is SYDVKM. The CDR3 DNA sequence: TGTGCCAGCAGTCAAATCGACGGGACACGCGGAAACACCATATATTTT. It yields the protein CASSQIDGTRGNTIYF.

CDR3 sequence: CASNPTNAVYEQYF. CDR3 nucleotides: TGTGCCAGCAATCCGACGAACGCGGTTTACGAGCAGTACTTC. The chain joins TRBV28 to TRBJ2-7; D gene unclear. The CDR3 is 14 amino acids. V was pared by 7 bases and J by 4 bases, with 17 bases between. Germline V gene sequence: CDR1 MDHEN, CDR2 SYDVKM. The full variable domain, in which reference TRBV28 and TRBJ2-7 provide the parts outside the CDR3, is DVKVTQSSRYLVKRTGEKVFLECVQDMDHENMFWYRQDPGLGLRLIYFSYDVKMKEKGDIPEGYSVSREKKERFSLILESASTNQTSMYLCASNPTNAVYEQYFGPGTRLTVT.

This chain's CDR3 is CASSEGPTDTQYF. In DNA form, the CDR3 reads TGCGCCAGCAGTGAGGGGCCCACAGATACGCAGTATTTT. V and J are TRBV10-1 and TRBJ2-3; D is uncertain. Trimming pared 2 bases from V and 2 bases from J, leaving 5 bases between. The CDR3 consists of 13 residues. Germline lookup yields CDR1 WNHNN and CDR2 SYGVQD (reference sequence).

The chain is built from TRBV18 and TRBJ2-7; D ambiguous. CDR3 length: 15 amino acids. V was shortened by 0 bases and J by 4 bases, with 13 bases between the two germline ends. Germline V gene sequence: CDR1 KGHSH, CDR2 LQKENI. The chain's CDR3 is CASSPPNAPTYEQYF. As DNA, the CDR3 is TGTGCCAGCTCACCACCCAACGCCCCCACATACGAGCAGTACTTC. Looking up the rest from reference TRBV18 and TRBJ2-7 gives the full variable domain: NAGVMQNPRHLVRRRGQEARLRCSPMKGHSHVYWYRQLPEEGLKFMVYLQKENIIDESGMPKERFSAEFPKEGPSILRIQQVVRGDSAAYFCASSPPNAPTYEQYFGPGTRLTVT.

The V call is TRBV10-3, the J call TRBJ1-5; D is uncertain. V was pared by 2 bases and J by 3 bases, with 5 bases between. The CDR3 loop spans 13 amino acids. Germline V gives CDR1 ENHRY, CDR2 SYGVKD. In nucleotides, the CDR3 is TGTGCCATCAGTGAGACAGACAATCAGCCCCAGCATTTT. Amino acid sequence: CAISETDNQPQHF.

This clone occurred a few times. The chain recombines TRBV4-2 with TRBJ2-3; 9 bases match TRBD2. The CDR3 sequence is 15 residues long. V lost 4 bases, J lost 1 base, and 3 bases stayed unmatched. Germline lookup yields CDR1 LGHNA and CDR2 YNFKEQ. CDR3 nucleotide sequence: TGTGCCAGCAGCCGGATAGCGGGGGGCACAGATACGCAGTATTTT. Translation: CASSRIAGGTDTQYF.

This rearrangement joins TRBV7-8 to TRBJ2-5; 11 bases map to TRBD2. Trimming removed 2 bases from V and 5 bases from J; junction bases left unmatched: 13. This CDR3 region has 18 residues. The germline gives CDR1 SGHVS, CDR2 FQNEAQ. For the CDR3, the DNA is TGTGCCAGCAGCTTAACCCTTACTAGCGGGGGATCGAGGGAGACCCAGTACTTC. Its translation is CASSLTLTSGGSRETQYF.

This sequence joins TRBV12-3 or TRBV12-4 and TRBJ1-1; D not certain. The CDR3 spans 12 residues. The V end was cut by 2 bases, the J end by 7 bases, with 8 bases between. This CDR3 is CASSLSSLEAFF. The CDR3 bases are TGTGCCAGCAGTTTATCCAGTCTTGAAGCTTTCTTT.

This clone showed up just a few times. The chain employs TRBV28 and TRBJ1-4; TRBD1 matches 7 bases. There are 15 residues in the CDR3. The V gene's germline CDR1 is MDHEN and CDR2 SYDVKM. V lost 5 bases to trimming and J lost 3 bases; unmatched junction nucleotides: 6. DNA of the CDR3: TGTGCCAGCAGTCCCTCGGACAGGTCTAATGAAAAACTGTTTTTT. Encoded protein: CASSPSDRSNEKLFF.

V usage is TRBV7-2 and J usage is TRBJ2-2; D ambiguous. The V and J ends lost 2 bases and 1 base respectively, with 5 bases between them. CDR3 length equals 14 residues. Germline assignment: CDR1 SGHTA and CDR2 FQGNSA. CDR3 amino acids: CASSLPVNTGELFF. CDR3 in DNA: TGTGCCAGCAGCTTACCCGTGAACACCGGGGAGCTGTTTTTT.

This clone was seen just once. The chain is built from TRBV27 and TRBJ1-1; no firm D call. The germline gives CDR1 MNHEY, CDR2 SMNVEV (reference sequence). The V gene lost 8 bases and the J gene lost 1 base, with 11 bases spanning the gap. The CDR3 contains 13 residues. CDR3 sequence: CASGGIRNTEAFF. The DNA of the CDR3 is TGTGCCAGCGGCGGAATAAGGAACACTGAAGCTTTCTTT.

V gene TRBV5-1 combines with J gene TRBJ2-7; D is ambiguous. Germline CDR1 is SGHRS and CDR2 is YFSETQ. V was trimmed by 3 bases and J by 2 bases, leaving 9 bases between them. The CDR3 totals 13 residues. As DNA, the CDR3 is TGCGCCAGCAGCTCGACTTCTACCTACGAGCAGTACTTC. It encodes CASSSTSTYEQYF.

Here the CDR3 reads CASSQDMGKHRELSGNTIYF. In DNA, the CDR3 is TGCGCCAGCAGCCAAGATATGGGGAAGCACAGGGAATTGTCTGGAAACACCATATATTTT. V and J are TRBV4-1 and TRBJ1-3, with TRBD1 as a possible D gene (6 bases). Germline CDR1 and CDR2: MGHRA and YSYEKL. The CDR3 contains 20 residues. Deletions cut 0 bases from V and 1 base from J, with 22 bases between.

The chain links TRBV4-1 to TRBJ1-6, with D possibly TRBD1 on 6 matching bases. CDR1 and CDR2 (germline): MGHRA, YSYEKL. This CDR3 is 18 amino acids long. Deletions cut 0 bases from V and 10 bases from J, with 22 bases between. Written as DNA, the CDR3 is TGCGCCAGCAGCCAAGATCCCCCGACAGGTCCGTACCGATCACCCCTCCACTTT. Its protein is CASSQDPPTGPYRSPLHF.

The rearrangement uses TRBV12-3 or TRBV12-4 and TRBJ1-2; 11 bases line up with TRBD1. The V gene end was trimmed by 6 bases and the J gene end by 7 bases; junction bases not matched to a gene: 4. The CDR3 loop spans 13 amino acids. DNA of the CDR3: TGTGCCAGCAGCCGGACAGGGGGCGCTGGCTACACCTTC. Translation gives CASSRTGGAGYTF.

The rearrangement uses TRBV30 and TRBJ1-1; TRBD1 aligns across 7 bases. CDR1 is GTSNPN and CDR2 is SVGIG in the germline V gene (reference sequence). This CDR3 is built from 14 residues. The V and J ends lost 1 base and 4 bases, in that order; junction bases with no gene match: 6. CDR3 residues: CAWSETQGFTEAFF. The CDR3 DNA sequence: TGTGCCTGGAGTGAAACACAGGGGTTCACTGAAGCTTTCTTT.

This chain links TRBV11-2 with TRBJ2-7; D gene uncertain. The CDR3 consists of 14 residues. Per germline, CDR1 SGHAT and CDR2 FQNNGV. V was pared by 0 bases and J by 3 bases, with 9 bases between. CDR3 in DNA: TGTGCCAGCAGCTTAGATCCCCCCGGCTACGAGCAGTACTTC. Residues: CASSLDPPGYEQYF.